The 13 T cell receptor beta chains below come from one sample, sequenced in a study of OX40 agonist ivuxolimab in advanced cancers. Sequencing used immunoSEQ multiplex PCR; TCRdb keeps in-frame clones, though not all of them. The sample lists about 15,000 clones; 80% were seen once. This specimen consisted of CD4+ or CD8+ T cells sorted from blood, obtained in a trial of the OX40 agonist ivuxolimab. The receptors shown here come from an adult with an advanced solid tumor such as melanoma, head and neck, liver or kidney cancer.

The chain links TRBV6-1 to TRBJ2-1; perhaps TRBD1 as D (5 bases). Trimming removed 4 bases at V and 8 bases at J, with 15 bases between. CDR3 length: 14 residues. Germline V gene lookup returns CDR1 MNHNS and CDR2 SASEGT. This CDR3 reads CASSGGLGSDEQFF. CDR3 DNA: TGTGCCAGCAGTGGGGGCCTGGGGTCCGATGAGCAGTTCTTC.

J is TRBJ1-6 and V is TRBV2; TRBD1 might be the D (5 bases). Germline V gives CDR1 SNHLY, CDR2 FYNNEI. The CDR3 totals 14 residues. V lost 8 bases, J lost 4 bases, and 12 bases lay in between. The CDR3 bases are TGTGCCAGCGGATGGACACAGTATAATTCACCCCTCCACTTT. This encodes CASGWTQYNSPLHF.

The chain employs TRBV6-1 and TRBJ1-1; D possibly corresponds to TRBD1 (6 bases). Per germline, CDR1 MNHNS and CDR2 SASEGT. Between the trimmed V and J ends, which lost 3 bases and 4 bases, there was a span of 18 bases. The CDR3 is made up of 16 amino acids. CDR3 bases: TGTGCCAGCAGTGATAATGGAGGGGGTCCATCCACTGAAGCTTTCTTT. Amino acids: CASSDNGGGPSTEAFF.

The chain joins TRBV7-2 to TRBJ2-7, with D unclear. Trimming stripped 5 bases from V and 2 bases from J, with 16 bases between. This CDR3 has 15 amino acids. Germline V gene data show CDR1 as SGHTA and CDR2 as FQGNSA. The CDR3 DNA follows: TGTGCCAGCAGCCCAAGTGTGGCGGATACCTACGAGCAGTACTTC. Amino acid sequence: CASSPSVADTYEQYF.

This chain links TRBV7-9 with TRBJ2-3; 10 bases fit TRBD2. The germline CDR1 and CDR2 sequences are SEHNR and FQNEAQ (reference sequence). Trimming removed 2 bases from V and 4 bases from J; junction bases left unmatched: 15. The CDR3 is 19 amino acids. Here the CDR3 DNA reads TGTGCCAGCAGCTTACCGGGGCCTAGCGGGGGCCCAGGGGCAGATACGCAGTATTTT. It yields the protein CASSLPGPSGGPGADTQYF. Full variable domain (missing parts from reference TRBV7-9 and TRBJ2-3): DTGVSQNPRHKITKRGQNVTFRCDPISEHNRLYWYRQTLGQGPEFLTYFQNEAQLEKSRLLSDRFSAERPKGSFSTLEIQRTEQGDSAMYLCASSLPGPSGGPGADTQYFGPGTRLTVL.

The V and J genes are TRBV9 and TRBJ2-7, with 8 bases lining up with TRBD2. This CDR3 has 14 residues. J was trimmed by 5 bases and V by 0 bases; bases with no gene match: 4. Looked up from germline, CDR1 is SGDLS and CDR2 is YYNGEE. The CDR3 bases are TGTGCCAGCAGCGTAGGCCATAGCGGGAACGAGCAGTACTTC. Amino acids: CASSVGHSGNEQYF.

This rearrangement joins TRBV5-4 to TRBJ1-2; 7 bases align to TRBD1. Trimming removed 4 bases from V and 3 bases from J; junction bases left unmatched: 6. This CDR3 spans 14 amino acids. Germline values: CDR1 SGHNT, CDR2 YYREEE (reference sequence). The CDR3 nucleotides read TGTGCCAGCAGCGGGGGACAGCTGCACTATGGCTACACCTTC. This translates into CASSGGQLHYGYTF.

The sample holds a few counts of this clone. The gene calls are TRBV9 and TRBJ2-2; D uncertain. The germline V and J ends were trimmed by 0 bases and 5 bases, with 2 bases remaining between them. The CDR3 sequence is 12 residues long. CDR1 is SGDLS and CDR2 is YYNGEE in the germline V gene. The CDR3 region is CASSVATGELFF. In DNA form, the CDR3 reads TGTGCCAGCAGCGTAGCTACCGGGGAGCTGTTTTTT.

The chain has TRBV30 and TRBJ1-2; D possibly corresponds to TRBD1 (6 bases). Looked up from germline, CDR1 is GTSNPN and CDR2 is SVGIG (reference sequence). The V end was cut by 5 bases, the J end by 6 bases, with 16 bases between. The CDR3 contains 13 residues. CDR3 DNA sequence: TGTGCCTGGGATTTGGGGGGGCCCAATGGCTACACCTTC. The encoded protein is CAWDLGGPNGYTF.

This clone was recorded a few times. The V and J genes are TRBV28 and TRBJ2-2; 8 nucleotides line up with TRBD2. This CDR3 spans 17 amino acids. The V segment lost 3 bases and the J segment 3 bases; nucleotides outside the gene matches: 9. Germline-derived CDR1 and CDR2 are MDHEN and SYDVKM. The CDR3 here is CASSFPQAGVDTGELFF. Written as DNA, the CDR3 is TGTGCCAGCAGTTTTCCCCAAGCGGGAGTAGACACCGGGGAGCTGTTTTTT.

By share, this clone ranks as medium-sized. The chain employs TRBV7-2 and TRBJ2-3; no firm D call. Germline lookup yields CDR1 SGHTA and CDR2 FQGNSA. Trimming stripped 5 bases from V and 3 bases from J, with 9 bases between. This CDR3 has 13 amino acids. This CDR3 is CASSPGWTDTQYF. CDR3 DNA: TGTGCCAGCAGCCCCGGGTGGACAGATACGCAGTATTTT.

The rearrangement uses TRBV6-1 and TRBJ1-1, with 7 bases identical to TRBD1. Germline trimming cut 4 bases from V and 4 bases from J; bases unmatched to any gene: 0. The CDR3 length is 12 residues. CDR1 and CDR2 from the germline V gene are MNHNS and SASEGT. CDR3 DNA sequence: TGTGCCAGCAGTGCAGGGGGCACTGAAGCTTTCTTT. It specifies CASSAGGTEAFF.

V gene TRBV6-6 combines with J gene TRBJ2-3; D unresolved. Trimming removed 6 bases at V and 2 bases at J, with 9 bases between. The germline V gene has CDR1 MNHNY and CDR2 SVGAGI (reference sequence). The CDR3 sequence is 13 residues long. The CDR3 DNA reads TGTGCCAGCAGCGACGCGGACACAGATACGCAGTATTTT. The encoded protein is CASSDADTDTQYF.